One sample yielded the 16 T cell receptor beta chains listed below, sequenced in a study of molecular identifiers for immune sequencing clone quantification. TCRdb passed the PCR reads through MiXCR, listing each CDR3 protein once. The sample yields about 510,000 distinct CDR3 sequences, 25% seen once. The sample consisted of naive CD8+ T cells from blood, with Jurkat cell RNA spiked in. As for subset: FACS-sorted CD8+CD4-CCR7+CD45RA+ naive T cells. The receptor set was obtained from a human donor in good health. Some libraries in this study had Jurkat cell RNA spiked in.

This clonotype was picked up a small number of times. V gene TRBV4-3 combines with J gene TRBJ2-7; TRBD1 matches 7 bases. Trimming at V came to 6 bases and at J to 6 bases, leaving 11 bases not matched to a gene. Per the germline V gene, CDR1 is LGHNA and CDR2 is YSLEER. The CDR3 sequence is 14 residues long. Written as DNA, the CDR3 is TGCGCCAGCAGTCCTACAGGGGCCTCGGGCGAGCAGTACTTC. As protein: CASSPTGASGEQYF.

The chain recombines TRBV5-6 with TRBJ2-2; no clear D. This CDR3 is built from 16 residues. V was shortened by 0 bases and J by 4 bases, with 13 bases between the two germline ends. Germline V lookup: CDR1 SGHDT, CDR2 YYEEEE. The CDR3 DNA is TGTGCCAGCAGCTTGGGGTGGCAGAAAATCACCGGGGAGCTGTTTTTT. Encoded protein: CASSLGWQKITGELFF.

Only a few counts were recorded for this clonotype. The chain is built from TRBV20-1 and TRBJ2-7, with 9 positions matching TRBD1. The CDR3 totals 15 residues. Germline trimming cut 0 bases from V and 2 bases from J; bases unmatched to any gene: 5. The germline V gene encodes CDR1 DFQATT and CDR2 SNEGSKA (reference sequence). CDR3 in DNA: TGCAGTGCTAGAGACCGGGACAGGGTAGCCTACGAGCAGTACTTC. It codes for CSARDRDRVAYEQYF.

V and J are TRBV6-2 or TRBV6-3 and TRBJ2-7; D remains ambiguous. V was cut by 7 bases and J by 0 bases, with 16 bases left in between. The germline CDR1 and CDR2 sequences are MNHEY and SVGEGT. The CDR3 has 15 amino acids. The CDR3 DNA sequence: TGTGCCAGCATCCAAAGGTCGCTCAACTCCTACGAGCAGTACTTC. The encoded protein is CASIQRSLNSYEQYF.

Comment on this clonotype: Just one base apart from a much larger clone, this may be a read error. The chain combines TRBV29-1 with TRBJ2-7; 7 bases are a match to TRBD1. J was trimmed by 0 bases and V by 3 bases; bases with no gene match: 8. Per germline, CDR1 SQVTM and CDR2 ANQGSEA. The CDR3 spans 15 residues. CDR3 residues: CSVEIPGTASYEQYF. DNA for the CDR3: TGCAGCGTTGAGATCCCCGGGACAGCCTCCTACGAGCAGTACTTC.

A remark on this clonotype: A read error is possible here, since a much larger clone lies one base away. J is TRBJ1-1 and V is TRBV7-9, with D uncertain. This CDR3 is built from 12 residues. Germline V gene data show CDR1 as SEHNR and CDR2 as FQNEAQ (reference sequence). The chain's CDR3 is CASILESNEALF. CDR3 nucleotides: TGTGCCAGCATCTTGGAGAGTAATGAAGCTCTCTTT.

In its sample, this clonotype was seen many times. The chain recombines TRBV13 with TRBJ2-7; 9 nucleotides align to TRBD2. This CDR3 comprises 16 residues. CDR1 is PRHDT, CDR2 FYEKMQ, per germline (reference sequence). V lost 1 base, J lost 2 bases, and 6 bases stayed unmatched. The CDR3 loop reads CASSLVSAGGPYEQYF. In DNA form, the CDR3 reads TGTGCCAGCAGCTTAGTATCAGCGGGAGGCCCCTACGAGCAGTACTTC.

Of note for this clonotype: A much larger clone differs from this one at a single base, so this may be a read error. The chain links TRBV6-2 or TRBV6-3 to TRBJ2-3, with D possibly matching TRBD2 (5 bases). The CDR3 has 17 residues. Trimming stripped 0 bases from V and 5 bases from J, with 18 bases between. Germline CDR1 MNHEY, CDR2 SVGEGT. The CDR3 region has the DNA TGTGCCAGCAGTTACTCGTCCGCACCGTCGGAGGTAGATACGCAGTATTTT. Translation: CASSYSSAPSEVDTQYF.

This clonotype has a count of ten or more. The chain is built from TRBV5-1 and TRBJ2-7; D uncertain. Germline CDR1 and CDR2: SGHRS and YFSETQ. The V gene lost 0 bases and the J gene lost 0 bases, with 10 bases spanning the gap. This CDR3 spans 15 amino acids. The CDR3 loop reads CASSLEASSSYEQYF. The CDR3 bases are TGCGCCAGCAGCTTGGAGGCCAGTAGCTCCTACGAGCAGTACTTC. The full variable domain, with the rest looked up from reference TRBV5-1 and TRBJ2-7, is KAGVTQTPRYLIKTRGQQVTLSCSPISGHRSVSWYQQTPGQGLQFLFEYFSETQRNKGNFPGRFSGRQFSNSRSEMNVSTLELGDSALYLCASSLEASSSYEQYFGPGTRLTVT.

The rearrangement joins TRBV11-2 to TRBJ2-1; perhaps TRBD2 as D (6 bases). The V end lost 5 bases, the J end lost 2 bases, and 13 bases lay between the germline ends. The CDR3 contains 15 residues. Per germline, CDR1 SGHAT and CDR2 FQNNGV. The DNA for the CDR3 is TGTGCCAGCAGCCCGCCGGGAGTCACCTACAATGAGCAGTTCTTC. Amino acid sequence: CASSPPGVTYNEQFF.

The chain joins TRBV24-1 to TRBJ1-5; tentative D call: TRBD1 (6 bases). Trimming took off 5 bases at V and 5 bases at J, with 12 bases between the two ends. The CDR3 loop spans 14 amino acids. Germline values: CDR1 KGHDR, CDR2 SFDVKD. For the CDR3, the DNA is TGTGCCACCAGTGGGACAGTTATCGATCAGCCCCAGCATTTT. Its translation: CATSGTVIDQPQHF.

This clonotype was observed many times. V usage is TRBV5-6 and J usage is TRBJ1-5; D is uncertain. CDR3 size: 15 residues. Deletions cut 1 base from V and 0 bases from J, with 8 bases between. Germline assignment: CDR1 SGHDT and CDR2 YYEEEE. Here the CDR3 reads CASSLQADSNQPQHF. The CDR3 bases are TGTGCCAGCAGCTTGCAGGCAGATAGCAATCAGCCCCAGCATTTT.

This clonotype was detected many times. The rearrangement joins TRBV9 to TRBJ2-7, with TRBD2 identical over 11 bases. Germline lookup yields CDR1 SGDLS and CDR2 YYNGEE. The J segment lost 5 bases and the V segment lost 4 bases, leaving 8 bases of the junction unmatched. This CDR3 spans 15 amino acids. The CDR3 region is CASSPRGLAGHEQYF. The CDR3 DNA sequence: TGTGCCAGCAGCCCCAGAGGACTAGCGGGCCACGAGCAGTACTTC.

The CDR3 is CASTGTSGRETQYF. The CDR3 DNA sequence: TGTGCCAGCACCGGGACTAGCGGGAGGGAGACCCAGTACTTC. The chain uses TRBV6-2 or TRBV6-3 and TRBJ2-5; 15 bases fit TRBD2. CDR3 size: 14 residues. With 7 bases clipped from V and 5 bases from J, the junction kept 2 bases outside the gene matches. In germline, CDR1 is MNHEY, CDR2 SVGEGT.

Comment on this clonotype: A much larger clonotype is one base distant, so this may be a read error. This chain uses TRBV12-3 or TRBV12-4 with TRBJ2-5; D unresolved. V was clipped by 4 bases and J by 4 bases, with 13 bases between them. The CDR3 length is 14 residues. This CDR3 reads CASSSGFGIETQYF. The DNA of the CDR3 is TGTGCCAGCAGTTCTGGGTTCGGCATAGAGACCCAGTACTTC.

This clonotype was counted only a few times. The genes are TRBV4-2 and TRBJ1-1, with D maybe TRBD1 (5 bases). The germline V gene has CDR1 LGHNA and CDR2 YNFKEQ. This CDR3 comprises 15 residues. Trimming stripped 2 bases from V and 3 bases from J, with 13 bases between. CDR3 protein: CASSQRGRADTEAFF. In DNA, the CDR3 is TGTGCCAGCAGCCAAAGGGGCAGGGCGGACACTGAAGCTTTCTTT.